The present T cell receptor (beta chain) was sequenced within a study of OX40 agonist ivuxolimab in advanced cancers. There are 12 residues in the CDR3. Germline CDR1 MNHEY, CDR2 SMNVEV (reference sequence). V lost 4 bases, J lost 8 bases, and 3 bases stayed unmatched. This table comes from immunoSEQ multiplex PCR, and its TCRdb copy is limited to in-frame clones, with some not included. Of about 37,000 clones listed, 60% to 80% are singletons. The chain has TRBV27 and TRBJ1-2; TRBD1 matches at 8 bases. The specimen comprised CD4+ or CD8+ T cells sorted from blood, sampled in a trial of the OX40 agonist ivuxolimab. The origin of this receptor is an adult with an advanced solid tumor such as melanoma, head and neck, liver or kidney cancer. The CDR3 sequence: CASSSTGGGYTF. DNA of the CDR3: TGTGCCAGCAGTTCAACAGGGGGGGGCTACACCTTC.